The next 28 T cell receptor beta chains were all read from a single sample in a study of blood T cell repertoires in COVID-19. Generated by immunoSEQ multiplex PCR, the TCRdb table keeps only in-frame clones and is missing some. Among about 130,000 clones listed, about 89% were seen once. Material for sequencing was peripheral blood. These receptors were taken from a man aged 55 to 70 with active or convalescent COVID-19.

The chain recombines TRBV19 with TRBJ2-1; no reliable D call. Trimming removed 0 bases from V and 7 bases from J, with 10 bases in between. Germline CDR1 reads LNHDA; CDR2 reads SQIVND (reference sequence). The CDR3 sequence is 14 residues long. The CDR3 DNA is TGTGCCAGTAGTATAGAAAAGCCGTCGAATGAGCAGTTCTTC. It yields the protein CASSIEKPSNEQFF.

The genes are TRBV24-1 and TRBJ2-7; 10 positions match TRBD1. There are 16 residues in the CDR3. The V segment lost 4 bases and the J segment 4 bases; nucleotides outside the gene matches: 9. Germline CDR1 KGHDR, CDR2 SFDVKD. The CDR3 protein is CATSDATGQGGYEQYF. The CDR3 DNA reads as TGTGCCACCAGTGACGCTACTGGACAGGGGGGGTACGAGCAGTACTTC.

This chain uses TRBV6-2 or TRBV6-3 with TRBJ2-6, with 8 bases aligning to TRBD1. The germline V gene encodes CDR1 MNHEY and CDR2 SVGEGT. The V gene end was trimmed by 4 bases and the J gene end by 2 bases; junction bases not matched to a gene: 1. The CDR3 length is 15 residues. The CDR3 reads CASSSGGTGANVLTF. The CDR3 DNA reads as TGTGCCAGCAGTTCAGGGGGCACTGGGGCCAACGTCCTGACTTTC.

The chain employs TRBV18 and TRBJ1-1, with D perhaps matching TRBD1 (6 bases). Germline V gene sequence: CDR1 KGHSH, CDR2 LQKENI. The CDR3 spans 13 residues. Trimming cost V 2 bases and J 6 bases, with 10 bases left between them. The CDR3 bases are TGTGCCAGCTCACCAGGTACAGGGTCTGAAGCTTTCTTT. Encoded protein: CASSPGTGSEAFF.

The chain has TRBV9 and TRBJ2-3; the D gene is possibly TRBD1 (6 bases). In germline, CDR1 is SGDLS, CDR2 YYNGEE. V was shortened by 0 bases and J by 4 bases, with 12 bases between the two germline ends. CDR3 size: 15 residues. The CDR3 DNA follows: TGTGCCAGCAGCGTAGTGGGGGCCCCTTCAGATACGCAGTATTTT. Translation gives CASSVVGAPSDTQYF.

V usage is TRBV19 and J usage is TRBJ1-2; D perhaps matches TRBD1 (5 bases). The V gene's germline CDR1 is LNHDA and CDR2 SQIVND (reference sequence). CDR3 length: 13 residues. Trimming pared 6 bases from V and 8 bases from J, leaving 16 bases between. In nucleotides, the CDR3 is TGTGCCAGTAGGCCCGGCGGGGCGGAAGGCTACACCTTC. Translating gives CASRPGGAEGYTF.

The CDR3 DNA reads TGTGCCAGCAGCTTAGAGCGGTCCCCCTACAATGAGCAGTTCTTC. It specifies CASSLERSPYNEQFF. This chain uses TRBV7-2 with TRBJ2-1; D might be TRBD2 (5 bases). V shed 1 base and J shed 2 bases, with 9 bases lying between them. This CDR3 has 15 residues. Germline CDR1 SGHTA, CDR2 FQGNSA.

V is TRBV6-5 and J is TRBJ1-2; D possibly corresponds to TRBD1 (6 bases). Trimming removed 2 bases from V and 6 bases from J, with 10 bases in between. This CDR3 has 13 amino acids. Germline values: CDR1 MNHEY, CDR2 SVGAGI. The CDR3 DNA reads TGTGCCAGCAGTTACCGACAGGTCAATGGCTACACCTTC. This translates into CASSYRQVNGYTF.

The chain carries TRBV2 and TRBJ2-3; the match to TRBD1 covers 7 bases. V lost 7 bases, J lost 4 bases, and 8 bases stayed unmatched. The CDR3 length is 14 residues. CDR1 is SNHLY, CDR2 FYNNEI, per germline. This chain's CDR3 is CASKSTQGADTQYF. DNA for the CDR3: TGTGCCAGCAAGTCGACCCAGGGGGCAGATACGCAGTATTTT. The whole variable domain, remainder taken from reference TRBV2 and TRBJ2-3, is EPEVTQTPSHQVTQMGQEVILRCVPISNHLYFYWYRQILGQKVEFLVSFYNNEISEKSEIFDDQFSVERPDGSNFTLKIRSTKLEDSAMYFCASKSTQGADTQYFGPGTRLTVL.

The rearrangement joins TRBV2 to TRBJ1-1, with no clear D. With 7 bases removed from V and 2 bases from J, the gap between germline ends came to 11 bases. This CDR3 is built from 13 residues. Germline-derived CDR1 and CDR2 are SNHLY and FYNNEI. CDR3 residues: CASKEWRNTEAFF. The CDR3 DNA sequence: TGTGCCAGCAAGGAGTGGAGAAACACTGAAGCTTTCTTT.

The genes are TRBV13 and TRBJ2-3, with 8 nucleotides matching TRBD2. This CDR3 is built from 15 residues. CDR1 and CDR2 from the germline V gene are PRHDT and FYEKMQ (reference sequence). Trimming cost V 4 bases and J 4 bases; bases outside gene matches: 7. The CDR3 sequence: CASSSFRGGPDTQYF. In nucleotides, the CDR3 is TGTGCCAGCAGCTCTTTCCGGGGGGGCCCAGATACGCAGTATTTT.

A remark on this clone: The junction and the germline gene differ at one end; a read error may be behind it. This chain connects TRBV10-1 to TRBJ2-7, with D maybe TRBD1 (5 bases). CDR1 is WNHNN, CDR2 SYGVQD, per germline (reference sequence). The CDR3 runs 8 residues. CDR3 nucleotide sequence: TGCGCCAGAGGACAATCTACCTTC. Protein product: CARGQSTF.

The chain links TRBV19 to TRBJ1-2; TRBD1 aligns across 8 bases. CDR1 is LNHDA, CDR2 SQIVND, per germline (reference sequence). CDR3 size: 16 residues. V was clipped by 8 bases and J by 4 bases; unmatched bases: 15. CDR3 DNA: TGTGCCAGTTCCCCCTACAGGGACAGGATCCTCTATGGCTACACCTTC. Protein: CASSPYRDRILYGYTF.

V gene TRBV11-1 combines with J gene TRBJ1-1; D uncertain. The CDR3 has 12 residues. Germline lookup yields CDR1 SGHAT and CDR2 FQDESV (reference sequence). Trimming took 5 bases from V and 8 from J, leaving 12 bases between them. The CDR3 nucleotides read TGTGCCAGCAGCCCGAGGGAAACCGAAGCTTTCTTT. Translated: CASSPRETEAFF.

A single count supports this clone. The chain combines TRBV19 with TRBJ2-3; D possibly corresponds to TRBD2 (6 bases). The germline V and J ends were trimmed by 3 bases and 6 bases, with 10 bases remaining between them. This CDR3 contains 13 residues. CDR1 is LNHDA, CDR2 SQIVND, per germline (reference sequence). The CDR3 loop reads CASSIAGRDTQYF. In nucleotides, the CDR3 is TGTGCCAGTAGTATCGCGGGAAGGGATACGCAGTATTTT. Full variable domain (outside the CDR3, taken from reference TRBV19 and TRBJ2-3): DGGITQSPKYLFRKEGQNVTLSCEQNLNHDAMYWYRQDPGQGLRLIYYSQIVNDFQKGDIAEGYSVSREKKESFPLTVTSAQKNPTAFYLCASSIAGRDTQYFGPGTRLTVL.

The J gene is TRBJ2-1, the V gene TRBV18, with D maybe TRBD2 (6 bases). Germline CDR1 and CDR2: KGHSH and LQKENI. The CDR3 spans 14 residues. Trimming pared 7 bases from V and 3 bases from J, leaving 13 bases between. The CDR3 sequence is CASFPRGGYNEQFF. The DNA of the CDR3 is TGTGCCAGCTTCCCGCGGGGAGGCTACAATGAGCAGTTCTTC.

The V gene is TRBV7-9, the J gene TRBJ2-1; weak D call: TRBD2 (6 bases). CDR3 length: 14 amino acids. Germline lookup yields CDR1 SEHNR and CDR2 FQNEAQ (reference sequence). V lost 3 bases and J lost 3, with 9 bases in between. The CDR3 DNA reads as TGTGCCAGCAGCTTCGGGACTCTCTACAATGAGCAGTTCTTC. This gives the protein CASSFGTLYNEQFF.

V is TRBV7-2 and J is TRBJ1-3; D unclear. V was trimmed by 5 bases and J by 2 bases, leaving 13 bases between them. The CDR3 runs to 15 residues. Germline V gene sequence: CDR1 SGHTA, CDR2 FQGNSA. The CDR3 protein is CASSPRYLAGNTIYF. For the CDR3, the DNA is TGTGCCAGCAGCCCGCGATATTTGGCTGGAAACACCATATATTTT.

The V call is TRBV5-1, the J call TRBJ1-3, with 9 bases lining up with TRBD1. Germline loops: CDR1 SGHRS, CDR2 YFSETQ. The junction had 4 bases not matched to a gene; V was cut back by 3 bases and J by 0 bases. The CDR3 length is 16 residues. CDR3 DNA: TGCGCCAGCAGCTGGGGGACAGGGTCCTCTGGAAACACCATATATTTT. This codes for CASSWGTGSSGNTIYF.

V gene TRBV7-8 combines with J gene TRBJ2-7; 12 positions agree with TRBD1. Germline CDR1 SGHVS, CDR2 FQNEAQ. The junction had 4 bases not matched to a gene; V was cut back by 2 bases and J by 5 bases. This CDR3 spans 15 amino acids. CDR3 amino acids: CASSLWRDRGHEQYF. CDR3 coding DNA: TGTGCCAGCAGCTTATGGCGGGACAGGGGGCACGAGCAGTACTTC.

The V and J genes are TRBV28 and TRBJ2-7; D is uncertain. The CDR3 consists of 13 residues. Germline V lookup: CDR1 MDHEN, CDR2 SYDVKM. V was clipped by 3 bases and J by 2 bases, with 8 bases between them. DNA of the CDR3: TGTGCCAGCAGTTTTTCGGCGGCCTACGAGCAGTACTTC. Its translation is CASSFSAAYEQYF.

Here the CDR3 reads CASPPGLAISSTDTQYF. As DNA, the CDR3 is TGTGCCAGCCCCCCGGGACTAGCGATATCTAGCACAGATACGCAGTATTTT. The rearrangement uses TRBV21-1 and TRBJ2-3; TRBD2, the table's D call, was not compared with the DNA. TRBV21-1 counts as a pseudogene. This CDR3 comprises 17 residues.

The gene calls are TRBV6-2 or TRBV6-3 and TRBJ2-5, with a tentative D call TRBD1 (5 bases). V shed 0 bases and J shed 5 bases, with 13 bases lying between them. Germline CDR1 MNHEY, CDR2 SVGEGT. There are 15 residues in the CDR3. The CDR3 reads CASSYSRSPGETQYF. The CDR3 coding sequence is TGTGCCAGCAGTTACTCGAGAAGCCCAGGGGAGACCCAGTACTTC.

V and J are TRBV20-1 and TRBJ1-5; D remains ambiguous. Germline CDR1 reads DFQATT; CDR2 reads SNEGSKA (reference sequence). Trimming stripped 3 bases from V and 4 bases from J, with 16 bases between. The CDR3 is 15 amino acids. The CDR3, as DNA: TGCAGTGCTAGTCATGCAGGTCGAGAGAATCAGCCCCAGCATTTT. As protein: CSASHAGRENQPQHF.

The chain recombines TRBV27 with TRBJ2-5, with 7 bases that match TRBD2. Germline V gives CDR1 MNHEY, CDR2 SMNVEV (reference sequence). This CDR3 comprises 15 residues. V gave up 4 bases and J gave up 2 bases; unmatched junction bases: 7. The CDR3: CASSSLASVQETQYF. In nucleotides, the CDR3 is TGTGCCAGCAGTTCACTAGCGTCGGTACAAGAGACCCAGTACTTC.

This clone was recorded once. No DNA is shown, since the ends of the CDR3 on it are uncertain; the CDR3 is the one TCRdb lists. The gene calls are TRBV12-1 and TRBJ1-5. TRBV12-1 is flagged as a pseudogene. The CDR3 is made up of 14 amino acids, end residues included. This CDR3 is CASWGRGSNQPQHF.

The chain couples TRBV18 to TRBJ2-5; no firm D call. This CDR3 region has 14 residues. Germline V gene data show CDR1 as KGHSH and CDR2 as LQKENI. Deletions cut 3 bases from V and 4 bases from J, with 12 bases between. CDR3 protein: CASSPSSRVETQYF. The CDR3 nucleotides are TGTGCCAGCTCACCCAGCTCTAGAGTAGAGACCCAGTACTTC. The full variable domain, its missing parts supplied by reference TRBV18 and TRBJ2-5, is NAGVMQNPRHLVRRRGQEARLRCSPMKGHSHVYWYRQLPEEGLKFMVYLQKENIIDESGMPKERFSAEFPKEGPSILRIQQVVRGDSAAYFCASSPSSRVETQYFGPGTRLLVL.

The chain joins TRBV28 to TRBJ1-6; 9 bases map to TRBD1. Germline CDR1 MDHEN, CDR2 SYDVKM. J gave up 7 bases and V 5 bases, and 6 bases lay outside the gene matches. This CDR3 contains 15 residues. The CDR3 is CASSIGQGLNSPLHF. The CDR3 coding sequence is TGTGCCAGCAGTATCGGACAGGGGTTAAATTCACCCCTCCACTTT.